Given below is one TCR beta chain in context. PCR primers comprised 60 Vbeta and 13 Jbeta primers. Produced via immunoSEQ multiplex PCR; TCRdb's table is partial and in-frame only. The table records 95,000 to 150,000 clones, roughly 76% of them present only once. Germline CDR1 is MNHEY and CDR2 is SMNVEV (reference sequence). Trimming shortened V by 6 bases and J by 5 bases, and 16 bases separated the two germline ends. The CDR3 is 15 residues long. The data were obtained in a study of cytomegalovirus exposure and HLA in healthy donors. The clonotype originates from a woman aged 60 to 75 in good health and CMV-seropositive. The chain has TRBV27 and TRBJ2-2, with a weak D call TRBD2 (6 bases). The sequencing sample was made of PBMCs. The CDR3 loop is CASSAPGVRTGELFF. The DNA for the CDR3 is TGTGCCAGCAGCGCCCCGGGGGTCCGGACCGGGGAGCTGTTTTTT.